The 4 T cell receptor beta chains below come from one sample, sequenced in a study of metastatic and nonmetastatic thyroid tumors. With MiXCR, TCRdb reprocessed the PCR reads. The sample yields around 26,000 clones, less than 25% seen once. The entire patient cohort was treatment-naive prior to thyroid surgery. The sequencing sample was made of blood. All receptors come from a female donor with papillary thyroid cancer or a benign thyroid nodule (not recorded which). Some clones in this sample may be carry-over from other donors' samples.

This clone was found many times. The chain joins TRBV20-1 to TRBJ1-4; TRBD1 aligns across 7 bases. The junction had 14 bases not matched to a gene; V was cut back by 5 bases and J by 8 bases. From germline, CDR1 is DFQATT and CDR2 SNEGSKA (reference sequence). The CDR3 has 15 amino acids. The CDR3, as DNA: TGCAGTGCTCTCCGCGACAGGGTAGGAGGCGAAAAACTGTTTTTT. Translated, it gives CSALRDRVGGEKLFF.

The chain is built from TRBV18 and TRBJ2-7, with 9 nucleotides matching TRBD2. The CDR3 has 13 residues. CDR1 and CDR2 (germline): KGHSH, LQKENI. The J segment lost 12 bases and the V segment lost 3 bases, leaving 9 bases of the junction unmatched. The CDR3: CASSPPSGAWRYF. The CDR3 coding sequence is TGTGCCAGCTCACCGCCTAGCGGGGCATGGCGGTACTTC. The variable domain in full, completed from reference TRBV18 and TRBJ2-7, reads NAGVMQNPRHLVRRRGQEARLRCSPMKGHSHVYWYRQLPEEGLKFMVYLQKENIIDESGMPKERFSAEFPKEGPSILRIQQVVRGDSAAYFCASSPPSGAWRYFGPGTRLTVT.

In its sample, this clone is medium-sized. The chain combines TRBV6-4 with TRBJ2-2; D ambiguous. Trimming removed 3 bases from V and 5 bases from J, with 7 bases in between. Germline assignment: CDR1 MRHNA and CDR2 SNTAGT. The CDR3 covers 13 residues. The CDR3 protein is CASSEKDTGELFF. CDR3 nucleotides: TGTGCCAGCAGTGAGAAGGATACCGGGGAGCTGTTTTTT.

This clone was seen many times. The chain is built from TRBV11-2 and TRBJ2-3, with 7 nucleotides matching TRBD1. Losses at the gene ends were 6 bases for V and 6 bases for J; bases not matched to a gene: 6. Germline-derived CDR1 and CDR2 are SGHAT and FQNNGV. The CDR3 loop spans 13 amino acids. The CDR3 coding sequence is TGTGCCAGCAGAAAAACAGGGGACGATACGCAGTATTTT. Protein product: CASRKTGDDTQYF.